Listed below are T cell receptor beta chains from one sample, sequenced in a study of T cell responses to AZD1222 COVID-19 vaccine. Some clones are missing from TCRdb's copy, which holds only in-frame ones; the method was immunoSEQ multiplex PCR. The sample has about 110,000 clones, roughly 84% seen once. The material was peripheral blood, obtained on day 0 of AZD1222 vaccination. The receptors were gathered from an adult in good health. CDR3s include the opening cysteine and the closing phenylalanine or tryptophan. D genes are given only for firm matches. Some rows mark clone size as missing; the rest say once, few, many or name a class of expanded clone.

CDR3 protein	CDR3 DNA	clone size	V gene	CDR3 length	D gene	J gene
CASKPGRGLSNQPQHF	TGTGCCAGCAAGCCGGGGCGGGGGTTGAGCAATCAGCCCCAGCATTTT	-	TRBV2	16	-	TRBJ1-5
CASSIRGVLAKNIQYF	TGTGCCAGCAGCATAAGGGGTGTACTAGCCAAAAACATTCAGTACTTC	-	TRBV7-2	16	-	TRBJ2-4
CASSPQGRSGAFF	TGTGCCAGCTCACCCCAGGGAAGGAGTGGAGCTTTCTTT	few	TRBV18	13	-	TRBJ1-1
CASSPWDSTNRSGNTIYF	TGTGCCAGCAGCCCTTGGGACAGTACGAATCGCTCTGGAAACACCATATATTTT	-	TRBV9	18	TRBD1	TRBJ1-3
CASSPPSGRAGTGELFF	TGTGCCAGCTCACCACCTAGCGGGAGGGCCGGGACCGGGGAGCTGTTTTTT	-	TRBV18	17	TRBD2	TRBJ2-2
CASGITGNGADTQYF	TGTGCCAGCGGAATAACAGGGAACGGCGCAGATACGCAGTATTTT	-	TRBV21-1	15	-	TRBJ2-3
CASRLGTVNSPLHF	TGTGCCAGCAGACTCGGGACAGTAAATTCACCCCTCCACTTT	-	TRBV3-1/TRBV3-2	14	TRBD1	TRBJ1-6
CASSSQPGAFQQYF	TGTGCCAGCAGCTCACAACCCGGAGCCTTCCAGCAGTACTTC	-	TRBV7-3	14	-	TRBJ2-7
CSASAKGGAHTDTQYF	TGCAGTGCTAGTGCTAAGGGAGGGGCCCACACAGATACGCAGTATTTT	-	TRBV20-1	16	TRBD2	TRBJ2-3
CASSIVEGALSGYTF	TGTGCCAGTAGTATAGTGGAGGGGGCTCTTTCTGGCTACACCTTC	-	TRBV19	15	TRBD1	TRBJ1-2
CASSQVTGELFF	TGTGCCAGCAGCCAAGTAACCGGGGAGCTGTTTTTT	-	TRBV4-2	12	-	TRBJ2-2
CASRLGGFSEAFF	TGTGCCAGCAGATTGGGCGGTTTTAGTGAAGCTTTCTTT	-	TRBV11-2	13	-	TRBJ1-1
CASSMEATIYEQYF	TGTGCCAGTAGTATGGAGGCCACAATCTACGAGCAGTACTTC	once	TRBV19	14	-	TRBJ2-7
CASRPTGGYNSPLHF	TGTGCCAGCAGGCCTACAGGGGGATATAATTCACCCCTCCACTTT	-	TRBV6-2/TRBV6-3	15	TRBD1	TRBJ1-6
CASTPVEVTPLHF	TGTGCCAGCACCCCGGTTGAGGTTACACCCCTCCACTTT	-	TRBV6-6	13	-	TRBJ1-6
CASSLVPDRSYGYTF	TGTGCCAGCAGCTTGGTGCCGGACAGGAGCTATGGCTACACCTTC	-	TRBV5-5	15	TRBD1	TRBJ1-2
CASSLAGAGEQFF	TGCGCCAGCAGCTTGGCCGGGGCGGGTGAGCAGTTCTTC	-	TRBV5-1	13	-	TRBJ2-1
CASRTLAGVNNEQFF	TGTGCCAGCAGAACCCTAGCGGGAGTTAACAATGAGCAGTTCTTC	once	TRBV6-5	15	TRBD2	TRBJ2-1
CASSPKGNSGNTIYF	TGTGCCAGCTCACCAAAGGGTAACTCTGGAAACACCATATATTTT	-	TRBV18	15	-	TRBJ1-3
CASSQDARNYGYTF	TGCGCCAGCAGCCAAGACGCGCGTAACTATGGCTACACCTTC	once	TRBV4-1	14	-	TRBJ1-2
CASSLAGTGKNEQFF	TGTGCCAGCAGCTTAGCCGGGACAGGGAAAAATGAGCAGTTCTTC	-	TRBV11-3	15	TRBD1	TRBJ2-1
CASSLVGTGGNQPQHF	TGTGCCAGCAGCTTGGTCGGGACAGGGGGCAACCAGCCCCAGCATTTT	-	TRBV5-5	16	TRBD1	TRBJ1-5
CASSPTENQPQHF	TGTGCCAGCAGCCCGACAGAGAATCAGCCCCAGCATTTT	-	TRBV7-8	13	-	TRBJ1-5
CSVREGTGELFF	TGCAGCGTTCGGGAAGGAACCGGGGAGCTGTTTTTT	-	TRBV29-1	12	-	TRBJ2-2
CASSEQGNTGELFF	TGTGCCAGCAGTGAACAGGGGAACACCGGGGAGCTGTTTTTT	-	TRBV25-1	14	-	TRBJ2-2